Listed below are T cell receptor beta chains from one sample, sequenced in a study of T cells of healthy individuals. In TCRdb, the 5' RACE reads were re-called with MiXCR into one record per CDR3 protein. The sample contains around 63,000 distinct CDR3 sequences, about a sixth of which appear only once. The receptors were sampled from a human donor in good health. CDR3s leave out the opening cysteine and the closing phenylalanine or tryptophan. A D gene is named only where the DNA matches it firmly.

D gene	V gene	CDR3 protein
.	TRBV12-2	ASRRLAGEQF
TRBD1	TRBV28	ATRSGTAYEQY
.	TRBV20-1	SAGGVPGRGARVEQY
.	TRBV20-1	SARRGRYSNQPQH
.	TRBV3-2	ASSLQGLAGVYEQY
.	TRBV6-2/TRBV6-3	ATGAYEQY
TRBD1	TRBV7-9	ASSSSPGGTEAF
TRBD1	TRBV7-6	ASSDRGQVTEAF
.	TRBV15	ATSRDMGGSNQPQH
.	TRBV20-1	SAREREGPHTEAF
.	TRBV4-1	ASSRLDWGHGGPGELF
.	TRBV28	ASSSPRLSRKYNEQF
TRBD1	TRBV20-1	SAGRDRGHEQY
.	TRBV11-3	ASSLDQWSGSSYNEQF
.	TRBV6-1	ASSEVTGANEKLF
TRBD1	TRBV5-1	AGSTGDFVNEQF
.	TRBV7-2	ASSLTGVEQY
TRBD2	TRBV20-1	SARELAASSYNEQF
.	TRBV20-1	SAREETEVDYEQY
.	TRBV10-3	AISGREDYEQY
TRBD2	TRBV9	ASSAWTVIGGGVSTDTQY
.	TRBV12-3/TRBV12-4	ASRSRDGSWYEQF
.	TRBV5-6	ASSLAAVATQY
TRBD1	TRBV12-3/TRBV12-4	ASSLEYRSGQGVTQY
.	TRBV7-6	ASRAGGGEKLF
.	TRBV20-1	SARVPGELF
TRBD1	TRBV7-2	ASSRGTGGEAF
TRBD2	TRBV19	ASSPTSAGNIQY
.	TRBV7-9	ASSLGGPNTEAF
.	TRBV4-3	ASSQDGGVPYNEQF
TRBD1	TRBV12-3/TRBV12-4	ASSTWDRAAGELF
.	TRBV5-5	ASSFRAGVPEAF
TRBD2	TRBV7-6	ASSLVGTRGLGTQY
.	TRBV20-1	SARAISGRGTDTQY
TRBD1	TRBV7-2	ASSWGQAYEQY
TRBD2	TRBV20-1	SATRTSLETQY
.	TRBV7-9	ASSSLFEQY
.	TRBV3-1	ASSPGRFFDEQY
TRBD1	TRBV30	AWRARGLGEKLF
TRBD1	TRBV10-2	ASRAQGAGGNTIY
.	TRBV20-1	SAAREADTQY